This is a list of T cell receptor beta chains from one sample in a study of human T cells and chemical hapten exposure. From the RACE reads, TCRdb called clonotypes with MiXCR, one entry per CDR3 protein. The sample includes approximately 92,000 distinct CDR3 sequences, about an eighth of them seen just once. The sample consisted of whole blood, taken in connection with sensitization to the hapten diphenylcyclopropenone (DPC). The receptors were sampled from a woman aged 40 to 50 with alopecia areata. Some clones in this sample may be carry-over from other donors' samples. The conserved cysteine and the conserved F or W are not part of the CDR3 here. A row's size may be missing; if present it is once, few, many or a size class.

j_gene,v_gene,abundance,CDR3aa
TRBJ2-5,TRBV2,many,ASRLQGAQETQY
TRBJ2-3,TRBV9,NA,ASSPRQGSTDTQY
TRBJ2-2,TRBV5-4,many,ASSFGPGELF
TRBJ2-5,TRBV10-1,many,ASSDRQGRQETQY
TRBJ1-5,TRBV19,few,ASSINHRGGNQPQH
TRBJ1-6,TRBV21-1,few,ASSKKPGQWSSYNSPLH
TRBJ1-2,TRBV30,many,AWSPQGNYGYT
TRBJ2-1,TRBV30,few,AWRGSSGMLSEQF
TRBJ2-6,TRBV20-1,NA,SAKSGTGFGANVLT
TRBJ1-5,TRBV6-1,many,ASSLGPGEPQH
TRBJ2-1,TRBV5-1,few,ASSLGDTGSYNEQF
TRBJ1-5,TRBV19,NA,ASSQGTGGREQPQH
TRBJ2-5,TRBV30,few,AWSGADLQETQY
TRBJ1-1,TRBV12-3/TRBV12-4,few,ASVRGGAHEAF
TRBJ2-1,TRBV6-5,NA,ASSSPLGSGSQNEQF
TRBJ1-5,TRBV7-8,few,ASSRASTGAYQPQH
TRBJ2-1,TRBV20-1,many,SARGSSGEGLSEQF
TRBJ2-3,TRBV19,few,ATRDRAKITDTQY
TRBJ2-5,TRBV28,few,ASSFFGQGGETQY
TRBJ2-7,TRBV7-2,few,ASSPDHGSYEQY
TRBJ2-2,TRBV10-2,many,ASSGMRGGELF
TRBJ1-3,TRBV5-1,NA,ASSVKGAGAPGNTIY
TRBJ2-7,TRBV20-1,NA,SARGRTGSYEQY
TRBJ2-7,TRBV27,few,ASSSTIRTGVSYEQY
TRBJ1-6,TRBV3-1,many,ASRQKGGSPLH
TRBJ1-4,TRBV28,NA,ASIQGLTNEKLF
TRBJ1-5,TRBV10-2,NA,ASSEGSRNNQPQH
TRBJ1-2,TRBV7-9,few,ASSFSGSKGAGYT
TRBJ2-7,TRBV5-6,many,ASSLDFDRLELYEQY
TRBJ2-1,TRBV7-2,many,ASSHPGTNRV
TRBJ2-3,TRBV20-1,NA,SARPTRTGGDTQY
TRBJ2-5,TRBV6-2/TRBV6-3,NA,ASTLQETQY
TRBJ2-5,TRBV7-2,NA,ASRLGTSRETQY
TRBJ1-1,TRBV5-5,many,ASSRQWGMNTEAF
TRBJ1-2,TRBV29-1,many,STPRGGSLANYGYT
TRBJ1-1,TRBV28,many,ASRTGQRNTEAF
TRBJ2-3,TRBV7-2,NA,ASSPPGTSGSRKY
TRBJ1-4,TRBV14,few,ASSQDPHAPGEKLF
TRBJ1-6,TRBV4-3,few,ASSFLSGQRKDSPLH
TRBJ2-7,TRBV20-1,NA,SARTELTGVNEQY
TRBJ1-5,TRBV10-3,few,AAPEEGPISNQPQH
TRBJ2-3,TRBV7-2,NA,ASSPSGLADTQY
TRBJ2-1,TRBV5-1,NA,ASSLVPSGSGSYNEQF
TRBJ2-7,TRBV6-5,many,ASRAGTGSYEQY
TRBJ2-1,TRBV10-3,NA,AISESGRGEQF
TRBJ2-7,TRBV7-2,many,ASRLEGIRYEQY
TRBJ1-2,TRBV20-1,many,SAPGGNDYGYT
TRBJ2-2,TRBV3-1,many,ASSQTKQGELF
TRBJ1-1,TRBV7-6,NA,ASKEMRTGGLNTEAF